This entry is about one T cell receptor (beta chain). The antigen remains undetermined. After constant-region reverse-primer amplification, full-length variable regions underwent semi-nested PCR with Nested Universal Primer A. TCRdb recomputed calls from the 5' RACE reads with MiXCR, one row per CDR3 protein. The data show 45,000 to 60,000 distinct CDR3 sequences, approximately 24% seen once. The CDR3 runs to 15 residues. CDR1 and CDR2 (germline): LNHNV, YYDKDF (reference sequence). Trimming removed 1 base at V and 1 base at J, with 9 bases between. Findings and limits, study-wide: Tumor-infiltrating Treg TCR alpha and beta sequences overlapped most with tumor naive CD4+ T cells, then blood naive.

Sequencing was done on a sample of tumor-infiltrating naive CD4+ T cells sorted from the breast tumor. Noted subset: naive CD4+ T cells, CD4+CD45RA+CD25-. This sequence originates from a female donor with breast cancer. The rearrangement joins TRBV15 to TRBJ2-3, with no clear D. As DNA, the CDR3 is TGTGCCACCAGCAGAGTTGGGTTCGGCACAGATACGCAGTATTTT. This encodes CATSRVGFGTDTQYF.